This T cell receptor (beta chain) was found in a study of CD8 T cells in ankylosing spondylitis. Regarding the study as a whole: Among TCR beta sequences, a motif of eight highly homologous variants appeared characteristic of ankylosing spondylitis blood. Certain motif variants had earlier appeared in reactive arthritis synovial fluid and blood. Disease-linked clones reportedly showed significant enrichment in matched ankylosing spondylitis synovial fluid.

Losses at the gene ends were 10 bases for V and 1 base for J; bases not matched to a gene: 3. The CDR3 is 12 residues long. Germline lookup yields CDR1 LGHDT and CDR2 YNNKEL (reference sequence). Making use of molecular barcodes, quantitative 5'-RACE generated TCR beta libraries. MiXCR, applied by TCRdb to the 5' RACE reads, yields one record per CDR3 protein. The sample holds approximately 300,000 distinct CDR3 sequences; around 21% are singletons and the top ten take 3.5%. This clonotype has more than one count but fewer than ten. Its antigen is still unknown. The receptor was derived from a female donor with ankylosing spondylitis or in good health (not recorded which). The sequenced material came from blood, either unsorted or a sorted T cell fraction (not recorded which). The chain carries TRBV3-1 and TRBJ1-2, with 7 bases identical to TRBD1. CDR3 in amino acids: CATRDSNYGYTF. In DNA form, the CDR3 reads TGTGCCACCAGGGACAGTAACTATGGCTACACCTTC.